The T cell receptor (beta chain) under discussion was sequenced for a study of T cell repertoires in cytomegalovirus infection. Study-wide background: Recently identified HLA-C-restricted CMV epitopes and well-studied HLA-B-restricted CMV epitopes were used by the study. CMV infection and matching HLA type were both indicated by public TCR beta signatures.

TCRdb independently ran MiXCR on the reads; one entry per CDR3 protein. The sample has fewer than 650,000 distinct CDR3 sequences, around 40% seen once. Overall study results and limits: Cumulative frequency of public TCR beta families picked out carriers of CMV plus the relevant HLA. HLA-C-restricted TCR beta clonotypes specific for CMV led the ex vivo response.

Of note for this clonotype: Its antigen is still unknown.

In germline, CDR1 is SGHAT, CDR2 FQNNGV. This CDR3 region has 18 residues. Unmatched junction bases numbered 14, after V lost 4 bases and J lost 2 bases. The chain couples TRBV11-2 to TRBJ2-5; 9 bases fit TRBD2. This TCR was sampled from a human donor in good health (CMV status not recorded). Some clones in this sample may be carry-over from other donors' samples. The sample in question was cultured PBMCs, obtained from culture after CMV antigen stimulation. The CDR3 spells CASSSGVDLAGPQETQYF. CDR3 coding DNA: TGTGCCAGCAGCTCTGGGGTGGATCTAGCGGGGCCGCAAGAGACCCAGTACTTC.